This TCR beta chain is from a study of shared clonotypes between healthy human individuals (dated by TCRdb to 2018 to 2021). Looking at the study overall: The cohort included three men and two women between 18 and 49 years of age. For each donor, three plates each were used for CD4 naive and CD4 memory, two plates were used for CD8 naive, and one plate was used for CD8 memory. To estimate repertoire size and how much clonotypes are shared between individuals, the study performed deep sequencing of blood TCR repertoires from a few healthy adults. Libraries were prepared and TCR repertoires were sequenced by different laboratories using diverse techniques, in order to increase sequencing depth and limit assay-specific biases. Each donor's leukapheresis produced roughly between about 0.85 and 10 billion PBMCs. Points the paper makes about the study in general: The small number of donors limited the genetic and exposure-history diversity represented. Pairwise subsampling led to the expectation that sequencing depth would affect the degree of clonotype sharing among donors. Higher generation probabilities were observed for clonotypes shared by all four sorted-subset donors than for non-shared clonotypes. Incomplete sequencing was indicated by rarefaction of sorted-subset datasets, despite the large sequencing depth. Only blood was sampled, and tissue TCR repertoires likely differ from those in blood. Naive subsets generally had larger estimated clonotype richness than memory subsets did. Across a handful of donors, around 5% of naive CD4, roughly 3.3% of naive CD8, 2.3% of memory CD4, and 0.4% of memory CD8 clonotypes were shared.

With respect to this clone: Its antigen target is currently unknown. Base qualities are not recorded, but no much larger clone differs from it by a single base.

For the CD8 naive samples, CD45RO-negative cells were positively selected for CCR7, yielding a CD45RA+CCR7+ population from which TemRA cells were excluded. The donors were healthy, HIV-negative adults who had no recently reported acute infections or vaccinations. Every donor was a Caucasian adult living in Nashville, Tennessee, USA. Blood was obtained by leukapheresis, after which PBMCs were separated by Ficoll-Histopaque density gradient centrifugation and cryopreserved in liquid nitrogen vapor phase. Analytical flow cytometry was used to check the purity and quantity of every magnetically sorted T cell population. Genomic DNA was isolated from each sorted fraction and quantified by UV absorbance on a Nanodrop 2000c. TCR CDR3 regions were amplified from genomic DNA by multiplex PCR using the deep immunoSEQ assay. Extracted genomic DNA from each cell subset was spread evenly across all wells of several immunoSEQ 96-well plates, with each plate serving as a replicate. For sorted subsets, about 200 ng genomic DNA, equal to about 30,000 T cell genomes, was loaded into each replicate PCR. Purified libraries were quantified with a Qubit 3.0 fluorometer, sized on a Bioanalyzer 2100, and re-quantified with the KAPA Library Quantification kit. Every immunoSEQ 96-well plate was sequenced on a separate single-read 150-cycle Illumina NextSeq 550 flow cell. Per the authors' processing: The immunoSEQ output contained only junctional sequences without quality scores, so filtering could not match that applied to full-length reads. To assign V/J genes and CDR3, sequences were annotated using PyIR, a Python wrapper for IgBLAST v1.9, with IMGT germline references. Any read was removed if the V/J assignment was weak (E-value above 1e-6), the CDR3 was missing, or the read contained stop codons, out-of-frame junctions, or ambiguous translated residues. V3J clonotypes were defined as sequences sharing an identical inferred V gene, J gene, and CDR3 amino acid sequence. Percentage overlap between repertoires was computed as shared unique clonotypes divided by the size of the smaller repertoire. Three approaches were used to assess repertoire richness: RTK rarefaction, the Chao1 estimator, and Recon v2.1 estimates of unobserved clonotypes. Generation probabilities for all TCRbeta clonotypes obtained by the gDNA method from a few donors were computed using OLGA. The source is immuneACCESS, and TCRdb retained only in-frame sequences with V and J called. Part of the clones is not carried over; for the studies checked, unresolved V genes explain less than half of this, and the remainder is unexplained. The V and J calls and clone size are taken from that table; D and trimming were inferred from the DNA. This sample lists under 1 million clones; 90% to 97% were detected once. In total, the top ten clones hold 0.2% to 0.25% of the sample.

Trimming costs V 5 bases and J 4 bases, and their ends lie 11 bases apart. Based on the germline V gene (reference sequence), the CDR1 and CDR2 sequences are SEHNR and FQNEAQ. The CDR3, from cysteine to phenylalanine, totals 13 residues. Only CDR3 DNA remains: 39 bases, in frame from the first base. This clonotype was sampled from a man aged 25 to 40 in good health. Here the chain combines TRBV7-9 and TRBJ1-2; a confident D gene designation cannot be given. Sequenced sample: naive CD8+ T cells sorted from blood. The sample's cell subset or site label, in plain terms: CD45RA+CCR7+. The CDR3 protein: CASSTSGIYGYTF. The nucleotide sequence is TGTGCCAGCAGCACGTCGGGGATCTATGGCTACACCTTC.